Each of the 31 T cell receptor beta chains below was sequenced from the same sample in a study of shared clonotypes between healthy human individuals. Here immunoSEQ multiplex PCR was the method, and the copy in TCRdb shows in-frame clones only, minus some. Of 2,500,000 or so clones listed, less than 95% are singletons. The source material was naive CD4+ T cells from PBMCs. As to subset: CD45RA+ positively selected. These receptor sequences come from a man younger than 35 in good health. Some clones in this sample may be carry-over from other donors' samples.

V is TRBV7-9 and J is TRBJ2-7, with D possibly TRBD2 on 6 matching bases. Trimming took 3 bases from V and 4 from J, leaving 25 bases between them. Germline V gene sequence: CDR1 SEHNR, CDR2 FQNEAQ (reference sequence). The CDR3 spans 18 residues. Here the CDR3 DNA reads TGTGCCAGCAGCTTTTGGGCCGGGGCGGGAAGCACGCCTTACGAGCAGTACTTC. It is translated as CASSFWAGAGSTPYEQYF.

The gene calls are TRBV9 and TRBJ2-2; 8 bases are shared with TRBD2. There are 15 residues in the CDR3. Germline V CDR1 and CDR2: SGDLS, YYNGEE. V shed 4 bases and J 6 bases; nucleotides not matched to a gene: 8. DNA of the CDR3: TGTGCCAGCAGCCCCAGCGGGAGTAGCGCCGGGGAGCTGTTTTTT. It yields the protein CASSPSGSSAGELFF.

The CDR3 loop reads CAWSLDRGSYEQYF. CDR3 nucleotide sequence: TGTGCCTGGAGTCTAGACAGGGGATCCTACGAGCAGTACTTC. V gene TRBV30 combines with J gene TRBJ2-7; 8 bases are shared with TRBD1. Germline lookup yields CDR1 GTSNPN and CDR2 SVGIG (reference sequence). The CDR3 has 14 amino acids. Trimming took 2 bases from V and 1 from J; bases not matched to a gene: 4. Variable domain in full (rest from reference TRBV30 and TRBJ2-7): SQTIHQWPATLVQPVGSPLSLECTVEGTSNPNLYWYRQAAGRGLQLLFYSVGIGQISSEVPQNLSASRPQDRQFILSSKKLLLSDSGFYLCAWSLDRGSYEQYFGPGTRLTVT.

The chain is built from TRBV29-1 and TRBJ2-1; D possibly corresponds to TRBD1 (5 bases). Germline V CDR1 and CDR2: SQVTM, ANQGSEA. The CDR3 is 14 amino acids. V was cut by 1 base and J by 3 bases, with 10 bases left in between. CDR3 bases: TGCAGCGTTGAAGGGGCCAGGGACTACAATGAGCAGTTCTTC. Amino acid sequence: CSVEGARDYNEQFF.

The gene calls are TRBV30 and TRBJ1-3, with a possible D match to TRBD1 (6 bases). The CDR3 has 14 residues. Per the germline V gene, CDR1 is GTSNPN and CDR2 is SVGIG (reference sequence). Between the trimmed V and J ends, which lost 5 bases and 2 bases, there was a span of 13 bases. In DNA form, the CDR3 reads TGTGCCTGGTCCCAGACAGGTACTGGAAACACCATATATTTT. Its protein product is CAWSQTGTGNTIYF.

V is TRBV11-3 and J is TRBJ1-3; D is unresolved. The CDR3 loop spans 16 amino acids. Trimming shortened V by 1 base and J by 0 bases, and 10 bases separated the two germline ends. Germline CDR1 is SGHNT and CDR2 is YENEEA. The CDR3 bases are TGTGCCAGCAGCTTAGCTGGCGGAAACTCTGGAAACACCATATATTTT. It codes for CASSLAGGNSGNTIYF.

The chain is built from TRBV5-1 and TRBJ1-2, with D possibly being TRBD1 (6 bases). CDR1 SGHRS and CDR2 YFSETQ come from the germline V gene. The germline V and J ends were trimmed by 2 bases and 8 bases, with 13 bases remaining between them. The CDR3 sequence is 13 residues long. Here the CDR3 DNA reads TGCGCCAGCAGCTTTCAGGGGTCGGAGGGCTACACCTTC. It is translated as CASSFQGSEGYTF.

V is TRBV18 and J is TRBJ2-7; D remains unclear. Germline CDR1 and CDR2: KGHSH and LQKENI. The CDR3 extends over 16 amino acids. Trimming stripped 3 bases from V and 7 bases from J, with 22 bases between. The CDR3 DNA reads TGTGCCAGCTCACCTAATTCCCCCACCTCCGTTCGAGAGCAGTACTTC. As protein: CASSPNSPTSVREQYF. Filled out from reference TRBV18 and TRBJ2-7, the complete variable domain reads NAGVMQNPRHLVRRRGQEARLRCSPMKGHSHVYWYRQLPEEGLKFMVYLQKENIIDESGMPKERFSAEFPKEGPSILRIQQVVRGDSAAYFCASSPNSPTSVREQYFGPGTRLTVT.

V gene TRBV18 combines with J gene TRBJ1-1; D is possibly TRBD1 (6 bases). V lost 5 bases, J lost 5 bases, and 18 bases lay in between. Germline CDR1 and CDR2: KGHSH and LQKENI. CDR3 length: 15 amino acids. The CDR3 here is CASSWGWGPDTEAFF. CDR3 DNA: TGTGCCAGCTCATGGGGATGGGGGCCTGATACTGAAGCTTTCTTT.

A word on this clone: The same CDR3 also results from other DNA sequences found in this sample. This chain connects TRBV15 to TRBJ1-2, with D maybe TRBD1 (5 bases). The CDR3 contains 13 residues. With 5 bases removed from V and 4 bases from J, the gap between germline ends came to 11 bases. CDR1 and CDR2 (germline): LNHNV, YYDKDF (reference sequence). The CDR3 DNA is TGTGCCACCAGCCCCGGGACGGCCTATGGCTACACCTTC. Residues: CATSPGTAYGYTF.

The genes are TRBV5-1 and TRBJ2-3; D is ambiguous. In germline, CDR1 is SGHRS, CDR2 YFSETQ. Between the trimmed V and J ends, which lost 4 bases and 4 bases, there was a span of 10 bases. The CDR3 runs to 13 residues. DNA of the CDR3: TGCGCCAGCAGCCTATCAAGACCAGATACGCAGTATTTT. Protein product: CASSLSRPDTQYF.

The CDR3 DNA reads as TGTGCCTGGAGTAGGCCAGGGTTGGATGAGCAGTTCTTC. It codes for CAWSRPGLDEQFF. This sequence joins TRBV30 and TRBJ2-1; D may be TRBD1 (5 bases). Germline CDR1 and CDR2: GTSNPN and SVGIG (reference sequence). Between the trimmed V and J ends, which lost 2 bases and 8 bases, there was a span of 13 bases. There are 13 residues in the CDR3.

This clone occurred a few times. The sample carries other DNA sequences with the same CDR3. The J gene is TRBJ1-5, the V gene TRBV28; D not certain. The CDR3 spans 13 residues. The germline CDR1 and CDR2 sequences are MDHEN and SYDVKM. V was cut by 7 bases and J by 4 bases, with 11 bases left in between. The CDR3 here is CASTTGSNQPQHF. CDR3 nucleotide sequence: TGTGCCAGCACGACGGGGAGTAATCAGCCCCAGCATTTT.

The V and J genes are TRBV28 and TRBJ1-2, with a weak D call TRBD1 (6 bases). The germline V and J ends were trimmed by 4 bases and 4 bases, with 13 bases remaining between them. The CDR3 length is 14 residues. The germline V gene encodes CDR1 MDHEN and CDR2 SYDVKM. CDR3: CASSYNGQLYGYTF. The DNA of the CDR3 is TGTGCCAGCAGTTACAACGGACAGCTCTATGGCTACACCTTC.

This clone has a handful of counts. The V gene is TRBV9, the J gene TRBJ1-1; unclear D gene. Trimming pared 3 bases from V and 5 bases from J, leaving 17 bases between. Per the germline V gene, CDR1 is SGDLS and CDR2 is YYNGEE. The CDR3 contains 15 residues. The DNA for the CDR3 is TGTGCCAGCAGCGGTGACCTGGGAGGACCGACTGAAGCTTTCTTT. This translates into CASSGDLGGPTEAFF.

This chain connects TRBV6-5 to TRBJ1-1; D uncertain. The CDR3 consists of 15 residues. The V and J ends lost 0 bases and 5 bases respectively, with 13 bases between them. The germline V gene has CDR1 MNHEY and CDR2 SVGAGI. The CDR3 DNA reads as TGTGCCAGCAGTTACTCGACTCGGGGTGGGACTGAAGCTTTCTTT. Amino acids: CASSYSTRGGTEAFF.

The chain couples TRBV10-3 to TRBJ2-5, with D unresolved. Trimming stripped 10 bases from V and 2 bases from J, with 14 bases between. The CDR3 runs 13 residues. Per the germline V gene, CDR1 is ENHRY and CDR2 is SYGVKD. The CDR3 sequence is CASGRSSQETQYF. The CDR3 coding sequence is TGTGCCAGTGGCCGATCCTCTCAAGAGACCCAGTACTTC.

The rearrangement joins TRBV2 to TRBJ2-3; 8 positions agree with TRBD1. Germline CDR1 reads SNHLY; CDR2 reads FYNNEI. This CDR3 has 15 residues. With V trimmed by 7 bases and J by 2 bases, 8 bases remained unmatched. CDR3 sequence reads: CASKSDRGATDTQYF. The CDR3 nucleotides read TGTGCCAGCAAATCCGACAGGGGCGCCACAGATACGCAGTATTTT.

The rearrangement joins TRBV7-2 to TRBJ1-4; D is unclear. The CDR3 extends over 15 amino acids. The germline CDR1 and CDR2 sequences are SGHTA and FQGNSA. V lost 0 bases and J 7 bases, leaving 12 bases between the germline ends. The CDR3 sequence is CASSLARGRGEKLFF. CDR3 in DNA: TGTGCCAGCAGCTTAGCAAGAGGGCGCGGTGAAAAACTGTTTTTT. Based on the CDR3 plus reference TRBV7-2 and TRBJ1-4, the full variable domain is GAGVSQSPSNKVTEKGKDVELRCDPISGHTALYWYRQSLGQGLEFLIYFQGNSAPDKSGLPSDRFSAERTGGSVSTLTIQRTQQEDSAVYLCASSLARGRGEKLFFGSGTQLSVL.

The J gene is TRBJ1-1, the V gene TRBV7-2, with D uncertain. Trimming cost V 4 bases and J 5 bases, with 11 bases left between them. The CDR3 sequence is 13 residues long. Germline CDR1 and CDR2: SGHTA and FQGNSA. CDR3 sequence reads: CASSSRVGTEAFF. The CDR3 DNA reads TGTGCCAGCAGCTCCAGAGTTGGGACTGAAGCTTTCTTT.

Turning to this clone: Other DNA sequences in this sample translate to the same CDR3. The chain links TRBV5-1 to TRBJ1-5, with 7 bases identical to TRBD1. Germline-derived CDR1 and CDR2 are SGHRS and YFSETQ. Unmatched junction bases numbered 3, after V lost 0 bases and J lost 3 bases. CDR3 size: 15 residues. CDR3 bases: TGCGCCAGCAGCTTGGAGGGGACAGCCAATCAGCCCCAGCATTTT. Residues: CASSLEGTANQPQHF.

This chain connects TRBV5-1 to TRBJ2-1; 9 bases match TRBD2. Germline V gene lookup returns CDR1 SGHRS and CDR2 YFSETQ. The CDR3 contains 16 residues. The V and J ends lost 6 bases and 7 bases, in that order; junction bases with no gene match: 14. This CDR3 is CASMYMAGGPSNEQFF. CDR3 DNA: TGCGCCAGCATGTATATGGCGGGAGGGCCTTCGAATGAGCAGTTCTTC.

The J gene is TRBJ1-3, the V gene TRBV27; D may be TRBD1 (5 bases). The CDR3 spans 15 residues. CDR1 is MNHEY, CDR2 SMNVEV, per germline (reference sequence). V was clipped by 8 bases and J by 2 bases, with 16 bases between them. The chain's CDR3 is CASRGWGEAGNTIYF. DNA for the CDR3: TGTGCCAGCCGGGGGTGGGGGGAGGCTGGAAACACCATATATTTT.

This chain connects TRBV14 to TRBJ1-2, with a possible D match to TRBD1 (6 bases). V was cut by 1 base and J by 8 bases, with 14 bases left in between. CDR1 and CDR2 (germline): SGHDN, FVKESK. The CDR3 consists of 14 residues. The CDR3: CASSQARRTAGYTF. The CDR3 region has the DNA TGTGCCAGCAGCCAAGCGAGAAGGACAGCAGGCTACACCTTC.

On this clone itself: The sample contains more than one DNA sequence encoding this CDR3. The rearrangement links TRBV19 to TRBJ2-7, with D possibly being TRBD2 (5 bases). CDR3 length: 13 residues. The V and J ends lost 5 bases and 4 bases respectively, with 12 bases between them. CDR1 LNHDA and CDR2 SQIVND come from the germline V gene (reference sequence). This CDR3 is CASSSPGGYEQYF. DNA for the CDR3: TGTGCCAGTAGTTCCCCAGGCGGGTACGAGCAGTACTTC.

The CDR3 DNA is TGTGCCAGCAGCCAAGATCGGGTGGCAGATACGCAGTATTTT. As protein: CASSQDRVADTQYF. This chain uses TRBV4-2 with TRBJ2-3; D gene ambiguous. V lost 0 bases, J lost 4 bases, and 8 bases lay in between. This CDR3 has 14 residues. Germline assignment: CDR1 LGHNA and CDR2 YNFKEQ.

This chain links TRBV9 with TRBJ1-4, with D hard to call. Looked up from germline, CDR1 is SGDLS and CDR2 is YYNGEE. This CDR3 is 15 amino acids long. V shed 4 bases and J shed 10 bases, with 20 bases lying between them. The CDR3 coding sequence is TGTGCCAGCAGCACCACGTCTGCGGCCTTGGGAAAACTGTTTTTT. It is translated as CASSTTSAALGKLFF.

V is TRBV7-3 and J is TRBJ2-1, with TRBD2 identical over 12 bases. In germline, CDR1 is SGHTA, CDR2 FQGTGA. This CDR3 has 15 residues. V dropped 5 bases and J dropped 7; count of bases not matched to a gene: 6. The CDR3 loop is CASSPRLAGGNEQFF. As DNA, the CDR3 is TGTGCCAGCAGCCCTCGTCTAGCGGGAGGGAATGAGCAGTTCTTC.

This CDR3 reads CASSFTQGLSSYEQYF. CDR3 nucleotides: TGTGCCAGCAGTTTTACCCAGGGGCTGAGCTCCTACGAGCAGTACTTC. V and J are TRBV28 and TRBJ2-7; perhaps TRBD1 as D (6 bases). This CDR3 has 16 residues. Germline V gene sequence: CDR1 MDHEN, CDR2 SYDVKM. The V end lost 3 bases, the J end lost 0 bases, and 15 bases lay between the germline ends. The whole variable domain, filled in from reference TRBV28 and TRBJ2-7, reads DVKVTQSSRYLVKRTGEKVFLECVQDMDHENMFWYRQDPGLGLRLIYFSYDVKMKEKGDIPEGYSVSREKKERFSLILESASTNQTSMYLCASSFTQGLSSYEQYFGPGTRLTVT.

A word on this clone: The same CDR3 is also encoded by other DNA sequences in this sample. The chain couples TRBV7-9 to TRBJ2-7; 7 nucleotides match TRBD2. The CDR3 extends over 13 amino acids. Germline V gene sequence: CDR1 SEHNR, CDR2 FQNEAQ (reference sequence). The ends lost 1 base at V and 6 bases at J; junction bases unmatched: 3. The chain's CDR3 is CASSLGTGGEQYF. CDR3 in DNA: TGTGCCAGCAGCTTAGGGACGGGAGGCGAGCAGTACTTC.

The chain couples TRBV9 to TRBJ2-6; D perhaps matches TRBD2 (5 bases). CDR3 size: 17 residues. The germline V and J ends were trimmed by 6 bases and 0 bases, with 16 bases remaining between them. The germline V gene has CDR1 SGDLS and CDR2 YYNGEE. The DNA of the CDR3 is TGTGCCAGCACTCAGCGGCGTTCATTCTCTGGGGCCAACGTCCTGACTTTC. The encoded protein is CASTQRRSFSGANVLTF.